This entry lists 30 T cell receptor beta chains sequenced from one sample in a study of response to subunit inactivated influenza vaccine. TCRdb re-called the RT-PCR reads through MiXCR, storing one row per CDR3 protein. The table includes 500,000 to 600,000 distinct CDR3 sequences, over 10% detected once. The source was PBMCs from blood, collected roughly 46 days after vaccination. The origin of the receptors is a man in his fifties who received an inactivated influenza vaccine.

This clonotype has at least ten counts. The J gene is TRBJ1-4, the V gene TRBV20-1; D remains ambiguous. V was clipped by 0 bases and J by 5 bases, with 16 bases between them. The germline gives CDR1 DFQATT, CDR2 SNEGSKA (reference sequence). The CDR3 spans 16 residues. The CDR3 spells CSARDLSAGKNEKLFF. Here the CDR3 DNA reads TGCAGTGCTAGAGATCTATCGGCGGGTAAAAATGAAAAACTGTTTTTT.

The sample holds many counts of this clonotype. The CDR3 DNA follows: TGTGCCAGCAGCTTAGGGCCTCGGGATACGCAGTATTTT. Translated, it gives CASSLGPRDTQYF. The J gene is TRBJ2-3, the V gene TRBV7-2; D is ambiguous. Deletions cut 1 base from V and 6 bases from J, with 8 bases between. Germline V gene data show CDR1 as SGHTA and CDR2 as FQGNSA. The CDR3 sequence is 13 residues long.

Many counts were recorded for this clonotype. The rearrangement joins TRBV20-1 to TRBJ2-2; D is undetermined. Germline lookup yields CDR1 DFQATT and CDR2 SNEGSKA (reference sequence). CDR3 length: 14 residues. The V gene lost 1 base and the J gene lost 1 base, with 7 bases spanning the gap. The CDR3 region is CSARVLGNTGELFF. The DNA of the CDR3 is TGCAGTGCTAGAGTATTGGGGAACACCGGGGAGCTGTTTTTT.

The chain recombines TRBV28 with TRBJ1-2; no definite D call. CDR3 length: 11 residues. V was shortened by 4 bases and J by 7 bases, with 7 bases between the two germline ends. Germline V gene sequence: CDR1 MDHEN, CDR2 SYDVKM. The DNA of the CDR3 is TGTGCCAGCAGTTCTCCGACTGGCTACACCTTC. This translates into CASSSPTGYTF.

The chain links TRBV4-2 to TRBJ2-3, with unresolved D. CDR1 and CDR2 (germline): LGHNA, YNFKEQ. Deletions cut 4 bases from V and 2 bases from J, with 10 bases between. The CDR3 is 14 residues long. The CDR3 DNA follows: TGTGCCAGCAGCCGAGACTTCATCACAGATACGCAGTATTTT. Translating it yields CASSRDFITDTQYF.

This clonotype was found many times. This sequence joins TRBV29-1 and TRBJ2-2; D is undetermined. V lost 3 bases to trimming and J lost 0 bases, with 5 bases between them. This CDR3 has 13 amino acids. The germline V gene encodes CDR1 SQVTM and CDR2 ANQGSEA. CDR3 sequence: CSVDQANTGELFF. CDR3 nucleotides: TGCAGCGTTGACCAGGCGAACACCGGGGAGCTGTTTTTT.

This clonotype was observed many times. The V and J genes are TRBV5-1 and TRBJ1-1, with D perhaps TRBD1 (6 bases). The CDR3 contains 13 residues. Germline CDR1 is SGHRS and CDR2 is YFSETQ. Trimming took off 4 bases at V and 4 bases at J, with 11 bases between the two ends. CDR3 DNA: TGCGCCAGCAGCCCAGCGGGGGCCACTGAAGCTTTCTTT. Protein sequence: CASSPAGATEAFF.

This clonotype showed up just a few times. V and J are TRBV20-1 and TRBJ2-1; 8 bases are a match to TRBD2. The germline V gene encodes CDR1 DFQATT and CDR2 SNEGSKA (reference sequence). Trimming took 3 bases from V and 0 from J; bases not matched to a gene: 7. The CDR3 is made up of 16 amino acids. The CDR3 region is CSARDSGAPSYNEQFF. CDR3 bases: TGCAGTGCTAGGGATAGCGGGGCCCCCTCCTACAATGAGCAGTTCTTC.

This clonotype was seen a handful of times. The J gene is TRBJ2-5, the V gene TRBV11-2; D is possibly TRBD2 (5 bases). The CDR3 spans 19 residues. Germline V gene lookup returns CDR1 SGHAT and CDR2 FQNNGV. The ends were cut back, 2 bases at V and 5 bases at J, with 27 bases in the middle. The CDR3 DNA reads TGTGCCAGCAGCTTACATATGGCGGGTACACCCCTGAGAGGCGAGACCCAGTACTTC. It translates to CASSLHMAGTPLRGETQYF.

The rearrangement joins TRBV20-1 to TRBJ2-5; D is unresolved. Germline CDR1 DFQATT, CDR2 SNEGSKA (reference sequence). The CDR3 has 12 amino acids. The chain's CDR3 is CSTTRAGETQYF. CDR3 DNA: TGCAGCACAACAAGGGCTGGGGAGACCCAGTACTTC.

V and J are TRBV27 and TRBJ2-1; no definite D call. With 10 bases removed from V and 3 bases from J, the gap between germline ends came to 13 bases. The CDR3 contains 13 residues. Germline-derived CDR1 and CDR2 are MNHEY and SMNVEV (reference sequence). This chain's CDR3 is CAIGNRDYNEQFF. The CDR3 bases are TGTGCCATTGGGAACAGAGACTACAATGAGCAGTTCTTC.

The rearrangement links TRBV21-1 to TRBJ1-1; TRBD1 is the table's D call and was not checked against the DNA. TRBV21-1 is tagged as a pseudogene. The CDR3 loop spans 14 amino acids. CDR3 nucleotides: TGTGCCAGCGGGTGGGGGAAATTTAATGCTGAAGCTTTCTTT. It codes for CASGWGKFNAEAFF.

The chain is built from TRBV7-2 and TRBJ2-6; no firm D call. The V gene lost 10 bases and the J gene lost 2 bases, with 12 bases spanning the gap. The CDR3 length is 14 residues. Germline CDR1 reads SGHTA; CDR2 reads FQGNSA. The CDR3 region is CATDPSAGANVLTF. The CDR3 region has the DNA TGTGCCACCGACCCTTCGGCTGGGGCCAACGTCCTGACTTTC.

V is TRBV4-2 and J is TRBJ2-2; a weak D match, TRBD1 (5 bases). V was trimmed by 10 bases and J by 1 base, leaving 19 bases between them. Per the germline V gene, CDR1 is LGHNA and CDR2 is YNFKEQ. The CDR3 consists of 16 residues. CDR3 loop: CATHATAGQNTGELFF. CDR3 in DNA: TGTGCCACCCACGCGACGGCAGGGCAGAACACCGGGGAGCTGTTTTTT.

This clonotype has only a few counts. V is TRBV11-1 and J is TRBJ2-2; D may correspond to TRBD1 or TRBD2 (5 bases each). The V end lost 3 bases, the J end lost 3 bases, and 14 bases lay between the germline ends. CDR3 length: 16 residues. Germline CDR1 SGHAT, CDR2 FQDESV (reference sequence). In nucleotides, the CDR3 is TGTGCCAGCAGCTTGAAGGGGACCCGATACACCGGGGAGCTGTTTTTT. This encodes CASSLKGTRYTGELFF.

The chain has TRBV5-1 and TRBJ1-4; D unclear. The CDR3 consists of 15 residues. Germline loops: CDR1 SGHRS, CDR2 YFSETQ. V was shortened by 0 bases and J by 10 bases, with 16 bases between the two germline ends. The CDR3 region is CASSLEGSPPGKLFF. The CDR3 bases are TGCGCCAGCAGCTTGGAGGGTTCCCCTCCTGGAAAACTGTTTTTT.

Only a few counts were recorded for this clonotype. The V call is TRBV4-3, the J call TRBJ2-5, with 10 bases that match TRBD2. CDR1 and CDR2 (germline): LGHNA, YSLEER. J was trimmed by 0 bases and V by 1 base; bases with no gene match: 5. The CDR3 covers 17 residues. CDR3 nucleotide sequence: TGCGCCAGCAGCCAAGCGAGGACTAGCGGCTACCAAGAGACCCAGTACTTC. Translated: CASSQARTSGYQETQYF.

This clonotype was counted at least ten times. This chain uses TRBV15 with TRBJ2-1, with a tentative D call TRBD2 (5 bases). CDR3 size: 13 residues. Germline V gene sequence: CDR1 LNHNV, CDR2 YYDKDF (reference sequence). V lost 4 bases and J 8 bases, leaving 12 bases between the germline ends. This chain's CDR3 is CATSIKLVYEQFF. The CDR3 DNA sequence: TGTGCCACCAGCATTAAACTAGTCTATGAGCAGTTCTTC.

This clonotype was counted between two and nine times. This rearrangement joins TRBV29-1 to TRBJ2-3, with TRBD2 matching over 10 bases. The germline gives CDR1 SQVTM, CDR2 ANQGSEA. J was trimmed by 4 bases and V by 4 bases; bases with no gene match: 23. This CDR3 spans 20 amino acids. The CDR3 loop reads CSVVIAPGLAAGGYADTQYF. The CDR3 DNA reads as TGCAGCGTTGTGATAGCCCCTGGACTAGCGGCGGGAGGTTATGCAGATACGCAGTATTTT.

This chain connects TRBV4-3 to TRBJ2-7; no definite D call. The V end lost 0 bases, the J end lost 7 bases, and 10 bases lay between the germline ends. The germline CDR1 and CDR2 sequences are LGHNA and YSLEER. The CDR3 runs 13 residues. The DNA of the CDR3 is TGCGCCAGCAGCCAAGATCAGGCATTAGAGCAGTACTTC. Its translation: CASSQDQALEQYF.

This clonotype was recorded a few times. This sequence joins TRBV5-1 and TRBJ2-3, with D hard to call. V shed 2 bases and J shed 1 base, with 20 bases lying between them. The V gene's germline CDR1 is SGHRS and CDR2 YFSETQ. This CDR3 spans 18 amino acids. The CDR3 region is CASSFRGYSIVGTDTQYF. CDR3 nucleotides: TGCGCCAGCAGCTTTCGAGGTTACTCCATAGTAGGCACAGATACGCAGTATTTT.

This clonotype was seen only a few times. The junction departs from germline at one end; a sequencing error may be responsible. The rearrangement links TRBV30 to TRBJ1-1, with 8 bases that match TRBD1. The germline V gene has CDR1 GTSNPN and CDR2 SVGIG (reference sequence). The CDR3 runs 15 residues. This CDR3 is CAWNRDRGLNTEAFF. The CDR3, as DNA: TGTGCTTGGAACCGCGACAGGGGTTTGAACACTGAAGCTTTCTTT.

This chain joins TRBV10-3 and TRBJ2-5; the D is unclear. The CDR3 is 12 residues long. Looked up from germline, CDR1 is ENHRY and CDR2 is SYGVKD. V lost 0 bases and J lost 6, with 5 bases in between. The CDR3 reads CAISESRKTQYF. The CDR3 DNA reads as TGTGCCATCAGTGAGTCGAGGAAGACCCAGTACTTC.

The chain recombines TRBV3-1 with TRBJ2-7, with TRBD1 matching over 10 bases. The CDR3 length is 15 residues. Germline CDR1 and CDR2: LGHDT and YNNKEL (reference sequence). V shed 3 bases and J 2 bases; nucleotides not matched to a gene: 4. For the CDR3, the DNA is TGTGCCAGCAGCCAGGGACAGGGGATCACCTACGAGCAGTACTTC. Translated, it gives CASSQGQGITYEQYF.

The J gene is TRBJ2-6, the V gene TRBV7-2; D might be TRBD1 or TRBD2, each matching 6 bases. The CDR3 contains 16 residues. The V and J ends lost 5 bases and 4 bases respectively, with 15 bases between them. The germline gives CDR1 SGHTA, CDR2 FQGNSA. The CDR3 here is CASSARGPVGANVLTF. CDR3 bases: TGTGCCAGCAGCGCCCGGGGGCCTGTGGGGGCCAACGTCCTGACTTTC. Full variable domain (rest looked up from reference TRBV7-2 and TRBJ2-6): GAGVSQSPSNKVTEKGKDVELRCDPISGHTALYWYRQSLGQGLEFLIYFQGNSAPDKSGLPSDRFSAERTGGSVSTLTIQRTQQEDSAVYLCASSARGPVGANVLTFGAGSRLTVL.

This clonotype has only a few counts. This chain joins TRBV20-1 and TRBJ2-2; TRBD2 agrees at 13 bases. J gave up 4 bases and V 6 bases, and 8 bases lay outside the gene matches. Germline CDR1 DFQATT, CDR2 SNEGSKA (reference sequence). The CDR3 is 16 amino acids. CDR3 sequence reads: CSAIGGTSGITGELFF. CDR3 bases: TGCAGTGCGATAGGGGGGACTAGCGGGATCACCGGGGAGCTGTTTTTT.

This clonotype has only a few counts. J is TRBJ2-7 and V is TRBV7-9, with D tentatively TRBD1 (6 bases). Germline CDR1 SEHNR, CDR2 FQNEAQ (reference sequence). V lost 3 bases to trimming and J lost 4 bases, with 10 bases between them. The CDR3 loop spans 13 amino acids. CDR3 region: CASSLIQGYEQYF. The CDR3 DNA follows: TGTGCCAGCAGCTTGATACAGGGATACGAGCAGTACTTC.

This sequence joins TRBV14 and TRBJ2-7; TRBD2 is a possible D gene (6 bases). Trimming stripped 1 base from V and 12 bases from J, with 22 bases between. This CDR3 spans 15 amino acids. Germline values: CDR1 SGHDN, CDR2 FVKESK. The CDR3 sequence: CASSQGGVYGTPGYF. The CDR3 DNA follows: TGTGCCAGCAGCCAAGGAGGCGTTTACGGGACTCCGGGGTACTTC. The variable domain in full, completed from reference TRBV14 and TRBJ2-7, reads EAGVTQFPSHSVIEKGQTVTLRCDPISGHDNLYWYRRVMGKEIKFLLHFVKESKQDESGMPNNRFLAERTGGTYSTLKVQPAELEDSGVYFCASSQGGVYGTPGYFGPGTRLTVT.

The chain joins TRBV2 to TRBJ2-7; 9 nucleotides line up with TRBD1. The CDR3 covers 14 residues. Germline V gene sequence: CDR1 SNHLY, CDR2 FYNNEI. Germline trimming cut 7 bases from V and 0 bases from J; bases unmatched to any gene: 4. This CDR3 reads CASMSTGGSYEQYF. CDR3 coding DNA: TGTGCCAGCATGTCGACAGGGGGCTCCTACGAGCAGTACTTC.

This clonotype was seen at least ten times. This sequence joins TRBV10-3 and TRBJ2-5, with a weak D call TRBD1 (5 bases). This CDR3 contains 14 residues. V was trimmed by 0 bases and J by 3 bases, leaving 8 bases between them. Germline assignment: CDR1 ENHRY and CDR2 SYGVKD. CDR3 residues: CAISESGREETQYF. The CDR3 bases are TGTGCCATCAGTGAGTCAGGCAGGGAAGAGACCCAGTACTTC.